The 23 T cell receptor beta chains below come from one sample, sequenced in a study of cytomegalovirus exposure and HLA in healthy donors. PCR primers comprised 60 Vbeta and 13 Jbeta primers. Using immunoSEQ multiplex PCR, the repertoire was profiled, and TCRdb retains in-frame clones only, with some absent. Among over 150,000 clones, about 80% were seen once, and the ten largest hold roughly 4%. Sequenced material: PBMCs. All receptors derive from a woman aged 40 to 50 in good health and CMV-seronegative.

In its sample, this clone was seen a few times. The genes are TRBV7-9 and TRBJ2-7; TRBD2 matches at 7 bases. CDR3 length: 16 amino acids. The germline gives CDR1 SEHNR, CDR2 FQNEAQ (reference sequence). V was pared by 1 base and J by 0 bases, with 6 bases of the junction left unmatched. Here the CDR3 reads CASSLGSREPSYEQYF. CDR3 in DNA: TGTGCCAGCAGCTTAGGCTCGCGGGAGCCCTCCTACGAGCAGTACTTC.

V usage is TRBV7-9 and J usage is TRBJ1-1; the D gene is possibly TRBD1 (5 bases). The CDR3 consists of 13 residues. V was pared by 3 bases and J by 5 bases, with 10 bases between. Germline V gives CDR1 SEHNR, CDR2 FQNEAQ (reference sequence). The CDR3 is CASSFKGTTEAFF. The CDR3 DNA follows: TGTGCCAGCAGCTTCAAGGGGACTACTGAAGCTTTCTTT.

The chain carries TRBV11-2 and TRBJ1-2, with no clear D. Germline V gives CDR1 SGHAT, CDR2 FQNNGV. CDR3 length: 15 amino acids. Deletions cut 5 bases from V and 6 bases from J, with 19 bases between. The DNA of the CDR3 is TGTGCCAGCAGCCCCACGTGGCAGCGTGGTGATGGCTACACCTTC. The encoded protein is CASSPTWQRGDGYTF. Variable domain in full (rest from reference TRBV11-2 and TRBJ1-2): EAGVAQSPRYKIIEKRQSVAFWCNPISGHATLYWYQQILGQGPKLLIQFQNNGVVDDSQLPKDRFSAERLKGVDSTLKIQPAKLEDSAVYLCASSPTWQRGDGYTFGSGTRLTVV.

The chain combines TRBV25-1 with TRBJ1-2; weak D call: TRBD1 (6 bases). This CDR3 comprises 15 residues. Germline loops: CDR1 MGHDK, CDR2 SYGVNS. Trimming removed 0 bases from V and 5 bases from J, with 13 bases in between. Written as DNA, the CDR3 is TGTGCCAGCAGTGAATACGGCAGGGGAACTTATGGCTACACCTTC. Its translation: CASSEYGRGTYGYTF.

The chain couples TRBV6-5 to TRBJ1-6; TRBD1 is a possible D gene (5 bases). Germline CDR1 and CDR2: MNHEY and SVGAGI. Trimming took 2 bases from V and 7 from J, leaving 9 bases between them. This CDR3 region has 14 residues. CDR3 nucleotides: TGTGCCAGCAGTTACCAGGGATTGAATTCACCCCTCCACTTT. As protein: CASSYQGLNSPLHF.

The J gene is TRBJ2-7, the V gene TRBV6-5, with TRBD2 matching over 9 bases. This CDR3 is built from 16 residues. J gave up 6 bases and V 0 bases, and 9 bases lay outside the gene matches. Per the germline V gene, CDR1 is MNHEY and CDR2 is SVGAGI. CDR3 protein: CASSYSRASGTPEQYF. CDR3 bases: TGTGCCAGCAGTTACTCGAGGGCTAGCGGGACCCCCGAGCAGTACTTC.

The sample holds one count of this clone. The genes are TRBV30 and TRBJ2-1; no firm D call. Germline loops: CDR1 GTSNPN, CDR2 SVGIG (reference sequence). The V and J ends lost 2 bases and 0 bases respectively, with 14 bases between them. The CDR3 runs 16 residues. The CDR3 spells CAWSRSLRSSYNEQFF. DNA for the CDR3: TGTGCCTGGAGTCGATCCCTTCGGAGCTCCTACAATGAGCAGTTCTTC.

CDR3 bases: TGTGCCAGCAGGTCTCCGGTCTTCCCGGAGGAGCAGTACTTC. Its protein is CASRSPVFPEEQYF. J is TRBJ2-7 and V is TRBV6-5, with unresolved D. Germline V CDR1 and CDR2: MNHEY, SVGAGI. The CDR3 runs to 14 residues. Trimming shortened V by 6 bases and J by 7 bases, and 19 bases separated the two germline ends.

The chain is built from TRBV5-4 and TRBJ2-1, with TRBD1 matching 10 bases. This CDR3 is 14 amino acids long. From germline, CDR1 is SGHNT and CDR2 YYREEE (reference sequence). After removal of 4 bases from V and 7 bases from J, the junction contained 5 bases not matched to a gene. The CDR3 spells CASSPRDRGNEQFF. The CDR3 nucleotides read TGTGCCAGCAGCCCCCGGGACAGGGGAAATGAGCAGTTCTTC.

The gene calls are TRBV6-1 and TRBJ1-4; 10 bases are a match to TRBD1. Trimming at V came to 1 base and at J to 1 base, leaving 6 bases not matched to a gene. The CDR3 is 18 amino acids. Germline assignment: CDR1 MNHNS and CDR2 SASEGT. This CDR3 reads CASSEVGQGRITNEKLFF. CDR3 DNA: TGTGCCAGCAGTGAAGTGGGACAGGGGCGTATAACTAATGAAAAACTGTTTTTT.

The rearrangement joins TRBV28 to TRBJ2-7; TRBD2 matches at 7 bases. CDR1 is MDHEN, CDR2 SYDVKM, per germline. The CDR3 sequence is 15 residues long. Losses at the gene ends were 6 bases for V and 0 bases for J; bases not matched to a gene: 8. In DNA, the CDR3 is TGTGCCAGCAGCCAGGGACTACCTTACTCCTACGAGCAGTACTTC. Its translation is CASSQGLPYSYEQYF.

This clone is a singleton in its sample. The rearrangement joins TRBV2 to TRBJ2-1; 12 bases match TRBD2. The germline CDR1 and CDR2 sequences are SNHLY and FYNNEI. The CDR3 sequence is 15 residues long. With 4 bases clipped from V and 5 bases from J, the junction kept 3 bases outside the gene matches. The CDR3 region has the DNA TGTGCCAGCAGTGGGACTAGCGGGAAAAACAATGAGCAGTTCTTC. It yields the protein CASSGTSGKNNEQFF.

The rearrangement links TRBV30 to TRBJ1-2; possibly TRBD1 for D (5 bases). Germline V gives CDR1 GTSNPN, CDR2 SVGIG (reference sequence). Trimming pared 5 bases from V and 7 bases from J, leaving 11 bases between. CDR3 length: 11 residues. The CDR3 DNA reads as TGTGCCTGGGGTCCCGGGGGTGGCTACACCTTC. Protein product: CAWGPGGGYTF.

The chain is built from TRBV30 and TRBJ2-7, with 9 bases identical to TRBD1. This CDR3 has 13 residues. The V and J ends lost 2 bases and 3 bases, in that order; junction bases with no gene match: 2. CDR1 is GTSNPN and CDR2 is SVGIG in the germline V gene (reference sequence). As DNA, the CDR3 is TGTGCCTGGAGTCCGGACAGGGGCTACGAGCAGTACTTC. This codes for CAWSPDRGYEQYF.

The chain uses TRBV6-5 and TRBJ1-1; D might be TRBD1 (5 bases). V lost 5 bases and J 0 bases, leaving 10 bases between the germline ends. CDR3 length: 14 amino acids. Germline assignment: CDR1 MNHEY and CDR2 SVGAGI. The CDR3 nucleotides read TGTGCCAGCAGTCGACAGACATTGAACACTGAAGCTTTCTTT. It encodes CASSRQTLNTEAFF.

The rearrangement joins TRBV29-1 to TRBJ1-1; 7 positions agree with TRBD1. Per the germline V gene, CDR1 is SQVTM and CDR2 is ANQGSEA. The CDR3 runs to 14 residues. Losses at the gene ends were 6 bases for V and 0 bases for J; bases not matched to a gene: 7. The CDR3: CSVNRGSMNTEAFF. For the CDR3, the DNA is TGCAGCGTCAACAGGGGATCCATGAACACTGAAGCTTTCTTT.

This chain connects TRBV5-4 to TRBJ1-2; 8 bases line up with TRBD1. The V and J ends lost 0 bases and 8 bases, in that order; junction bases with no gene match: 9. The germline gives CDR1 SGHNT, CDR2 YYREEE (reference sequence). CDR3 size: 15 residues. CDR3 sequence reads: CASSLDPGQEYGYTF. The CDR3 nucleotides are TGTGCCAGCAGCTTGGATCCGGGACAGGAGTACGGCTACACCTTC.

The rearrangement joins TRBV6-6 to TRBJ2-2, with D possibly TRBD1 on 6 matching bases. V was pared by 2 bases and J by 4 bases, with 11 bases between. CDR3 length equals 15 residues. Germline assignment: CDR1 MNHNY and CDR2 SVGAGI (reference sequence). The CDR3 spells CASSYNTGPTGELFF. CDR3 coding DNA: TGTGCCAGCAGTTACAATACAGGGCCCACCGGGGAGCTGTTTTTT.

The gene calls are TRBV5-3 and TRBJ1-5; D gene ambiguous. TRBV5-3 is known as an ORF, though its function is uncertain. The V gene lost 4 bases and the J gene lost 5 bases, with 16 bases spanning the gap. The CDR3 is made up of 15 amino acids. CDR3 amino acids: CARSPTPTFDQPQHF. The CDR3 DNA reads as TGTGCCAGAAGCCCGACTCCTACCTTCGATCAGCCCCAGCATTTT.

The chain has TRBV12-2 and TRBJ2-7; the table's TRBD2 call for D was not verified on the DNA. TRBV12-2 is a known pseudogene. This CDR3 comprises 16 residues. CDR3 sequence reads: CASRLAPSGPGGEQYF. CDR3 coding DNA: TGTGCAAGTCGCTTAGCACCTAGCGGTCCCGGAGGGGAGCAGTACTTC.

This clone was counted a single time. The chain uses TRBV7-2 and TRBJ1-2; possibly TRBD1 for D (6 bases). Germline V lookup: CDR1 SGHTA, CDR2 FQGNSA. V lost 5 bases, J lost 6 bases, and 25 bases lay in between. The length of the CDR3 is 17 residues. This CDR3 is CASSPDGGWVLRNGYTF. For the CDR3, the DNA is TGTGCCAGCAGCCCTGATGGGGGCTGGGTTTTAAGGAATGGCTACACCTTC.

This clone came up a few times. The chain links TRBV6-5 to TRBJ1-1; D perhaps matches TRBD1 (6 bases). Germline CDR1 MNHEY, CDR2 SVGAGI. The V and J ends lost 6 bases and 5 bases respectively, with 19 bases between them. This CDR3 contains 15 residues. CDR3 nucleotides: TGTGCCAGCAGACCCCTCCCTACAGGGACGACTGAAGCTTTCTTT. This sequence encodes CASRPLPTGTTEAFF.

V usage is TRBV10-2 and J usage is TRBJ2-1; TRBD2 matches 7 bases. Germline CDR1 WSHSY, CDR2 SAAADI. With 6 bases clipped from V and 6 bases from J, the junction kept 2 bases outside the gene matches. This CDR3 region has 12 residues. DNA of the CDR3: TGCGCCAGCAGCCCTAGCGGCAATGAGCAGTTCTTC. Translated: CASSPSGNEQFF.